This T cell receptor beta chain was documented in a study of cytomegalovirus exposure and HLA in healthy donors. PCR primers comprised 60 Vbeta and 13 Jbeta primers. Clones were read by immunoSEQ multiplex PCR, and TCRdb kept only the in-frame ones, dropping some. The sample has about 120,000 clones; 75% to 85% are singletons. The junction had 5 bases not matched to a gene; V was cut back by 4 bases and J by 6 bases. The CDR3 runs to 14 residues. The germline V gene has CDR1 SGDLS and CDR2 YYNGEE. The chain carries TRBV9 and TRBJ2-2; TRBD1 agrees at 8 bases. This receptor was obtained from a man aged 25-45 years in good health and CMV-seronegative. Sequenced input: PBMCs. The CDR3 loop reads CASSRRTGPGELFF. In nucleotides, the CDR3 is TGTGCCAGCAGCCGACGGACAGGGCCCGGGGAGCTGTTTTTT.